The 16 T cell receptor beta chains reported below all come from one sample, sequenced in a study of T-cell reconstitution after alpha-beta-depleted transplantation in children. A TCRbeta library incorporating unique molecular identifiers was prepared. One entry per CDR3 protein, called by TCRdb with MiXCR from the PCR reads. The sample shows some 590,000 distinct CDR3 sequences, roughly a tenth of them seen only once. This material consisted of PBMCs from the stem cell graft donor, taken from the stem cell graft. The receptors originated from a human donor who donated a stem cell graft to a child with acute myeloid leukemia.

CDR3 residues: CASSLTGQGRSYGYTF. CDR3 nucleotides: TGCGCCAGCAGCTTGACGGGACAGGGTAGGAGCTATGGCTACACCTTC. V usage is TRBV5-1 and J usage is TRBJ1-2; the match to TRBD1 covers 9 bases. Germline-derived CDR1 and CDR2 are SGHRS and YFSETQ. This CDR3 comprises 16 residues. Losses at the gene ends were 1 base for V and 4 bases for J; bases not matched to a gene: 8.

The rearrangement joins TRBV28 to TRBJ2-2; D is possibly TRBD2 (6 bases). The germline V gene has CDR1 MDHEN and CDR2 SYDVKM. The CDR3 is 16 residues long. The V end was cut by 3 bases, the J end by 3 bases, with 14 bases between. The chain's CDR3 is CASSLVGRIYTGELFF. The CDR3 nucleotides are TGTGCCAGCAGTTTGGTAGGGAGGATATACACCGGGGAGCTGTTTTTT.

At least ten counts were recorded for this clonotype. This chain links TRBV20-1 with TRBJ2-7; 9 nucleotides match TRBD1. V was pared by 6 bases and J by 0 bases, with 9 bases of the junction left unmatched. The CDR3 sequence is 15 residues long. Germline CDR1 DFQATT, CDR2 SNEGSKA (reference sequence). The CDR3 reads CSAISGTGSSYEQYF. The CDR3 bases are TGCAGTGCGATCTCGGGGACAGGGAGCTCCTACGAGCAGTACTTC.

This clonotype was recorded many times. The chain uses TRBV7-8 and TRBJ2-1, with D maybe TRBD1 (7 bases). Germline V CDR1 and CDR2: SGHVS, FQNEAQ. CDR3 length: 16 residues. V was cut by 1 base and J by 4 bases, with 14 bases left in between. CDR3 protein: CASSLEGASVYNEQFF. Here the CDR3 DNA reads TGTGCCAGCAGCTTAGAGGGGGCTAGCGTATACAATGAGCAGTTCTTC.

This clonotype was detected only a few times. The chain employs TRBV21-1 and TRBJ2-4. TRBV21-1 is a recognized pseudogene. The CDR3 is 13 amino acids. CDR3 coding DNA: TGTGCCAGCAGCAACTCTTCCAAAAACATTCAGTACTTC. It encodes CASSNSSKNIQYF.

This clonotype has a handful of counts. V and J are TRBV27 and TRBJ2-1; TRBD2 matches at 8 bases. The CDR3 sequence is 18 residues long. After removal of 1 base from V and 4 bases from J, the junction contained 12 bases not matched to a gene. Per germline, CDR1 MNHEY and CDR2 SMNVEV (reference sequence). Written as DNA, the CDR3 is TGTGCCAGCAGTTTATTAGGAGGTAGCGGGAAGGGGTACAATGAGCAGTTCTTC. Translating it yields CASSLLGGSGKGYNEQFF.

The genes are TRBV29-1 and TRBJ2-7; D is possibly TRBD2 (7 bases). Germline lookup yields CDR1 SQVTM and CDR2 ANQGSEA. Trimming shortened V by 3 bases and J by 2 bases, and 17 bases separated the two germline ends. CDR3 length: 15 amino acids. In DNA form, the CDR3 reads TGCAGCGTTGATGGGGGGGGGCAGGGAGCCTACGAGCAGTACTTC. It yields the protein CSVDGGGQGAYEQYF.

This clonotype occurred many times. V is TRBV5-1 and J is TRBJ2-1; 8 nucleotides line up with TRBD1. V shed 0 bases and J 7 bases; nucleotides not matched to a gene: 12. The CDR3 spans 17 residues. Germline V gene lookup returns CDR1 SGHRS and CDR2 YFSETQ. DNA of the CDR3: TGCGCCAGCAGCTTGGAAGTAGGGCAGGGGGCGAGGAATGAGCAGTTCTTC. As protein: CASSLEVGQGARNEQFF.

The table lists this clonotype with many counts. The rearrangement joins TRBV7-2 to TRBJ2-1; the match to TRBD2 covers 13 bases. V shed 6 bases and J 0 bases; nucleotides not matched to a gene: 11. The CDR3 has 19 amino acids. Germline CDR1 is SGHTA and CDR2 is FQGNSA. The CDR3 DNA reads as TGTGCCAGCAGTCCTACCGGGACTAGCGGGAAGAGCTCCTACAATGAGCAGTTCTTC. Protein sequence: CASSPTGTSGKSSYNEQFF. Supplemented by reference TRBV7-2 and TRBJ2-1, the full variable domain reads GAGVSQSPSNKVTEKGKDVELRCDPISGHTALYWYRQSLGQGLEFLIYFQGNSAPDKSGLPSDRFSAERTGGSVSTLTIQRTQQEDSAVYLCASSPTGTSGKSSYNEQFFGPGTRLTVL.

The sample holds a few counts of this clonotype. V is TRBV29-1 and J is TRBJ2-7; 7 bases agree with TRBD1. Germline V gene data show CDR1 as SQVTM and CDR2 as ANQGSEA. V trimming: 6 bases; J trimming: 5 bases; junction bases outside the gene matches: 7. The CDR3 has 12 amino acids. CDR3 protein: CSVSRQGDEQYF. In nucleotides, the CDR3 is TGCAGCGTCTCTCGACAGGGAGACGAGCAGTACTTC.

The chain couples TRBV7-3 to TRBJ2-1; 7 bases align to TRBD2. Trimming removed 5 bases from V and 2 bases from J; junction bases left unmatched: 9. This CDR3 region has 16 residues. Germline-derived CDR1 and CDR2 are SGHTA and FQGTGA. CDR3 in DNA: TGTGCCAGCAGCCTGATGACCGGGACTACCTACAATGAGCAGTTCTTC. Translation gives CASSLMTGTTYNEQFF.

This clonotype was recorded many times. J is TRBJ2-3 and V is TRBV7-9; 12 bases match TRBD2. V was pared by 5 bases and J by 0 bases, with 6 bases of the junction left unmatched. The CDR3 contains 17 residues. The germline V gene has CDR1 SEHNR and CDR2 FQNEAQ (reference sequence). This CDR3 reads CASSDLAGGGSTDTQYF. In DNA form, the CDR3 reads TGTGCCAGCAGCGACCTAGCGGGAGGGGGAAGCACAGATACGCAGTATTTT.

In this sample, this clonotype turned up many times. CDR3 residues: CRVGQGSYEQYF. CDR3 DNA sequence: TGCAGGGTAGGACAGGGGAGCTACGAGCAGTACTTC. V is TRBV20-1 and J is TRBJ2-7; 9 bases match TRBD1. CDR1 and CDR2 (germline): DFQATT, SNEGSKA (reference sequence). The CDR3 is 12 amino acids.

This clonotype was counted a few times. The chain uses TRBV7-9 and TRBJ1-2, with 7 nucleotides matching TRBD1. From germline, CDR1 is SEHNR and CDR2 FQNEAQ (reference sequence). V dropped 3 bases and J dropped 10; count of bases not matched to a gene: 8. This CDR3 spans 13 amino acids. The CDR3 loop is CASSFGQDTDYTF. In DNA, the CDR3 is TGTGCCAGCAGCTTCGGACAGGATACGGACTACACCTTC.

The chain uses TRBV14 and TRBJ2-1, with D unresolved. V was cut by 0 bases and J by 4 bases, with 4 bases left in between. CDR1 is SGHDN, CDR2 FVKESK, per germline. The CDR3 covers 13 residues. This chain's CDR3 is CASSQDFYNEQFF. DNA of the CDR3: TGTGCCAGCAGCCAAGACTTTTACAATGAGCAGTTCTTC.

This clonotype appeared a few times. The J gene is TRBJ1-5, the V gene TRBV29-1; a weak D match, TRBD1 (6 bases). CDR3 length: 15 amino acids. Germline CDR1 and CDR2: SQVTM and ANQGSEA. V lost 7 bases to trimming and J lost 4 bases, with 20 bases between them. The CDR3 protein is CSAISDGGTNQPQHF. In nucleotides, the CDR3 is TGCAGCGCTATATCCGACGGCGGGACAAATCAGCCCCAGCATTTT.